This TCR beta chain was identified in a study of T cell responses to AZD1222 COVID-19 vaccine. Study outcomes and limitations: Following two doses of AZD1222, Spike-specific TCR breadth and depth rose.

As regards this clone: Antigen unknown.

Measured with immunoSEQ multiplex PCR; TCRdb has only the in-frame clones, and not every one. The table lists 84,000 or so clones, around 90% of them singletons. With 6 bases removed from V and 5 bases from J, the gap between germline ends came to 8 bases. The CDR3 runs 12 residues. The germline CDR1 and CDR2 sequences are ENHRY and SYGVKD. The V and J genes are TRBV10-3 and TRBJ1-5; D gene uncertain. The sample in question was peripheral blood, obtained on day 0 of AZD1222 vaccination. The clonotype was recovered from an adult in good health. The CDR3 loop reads CAIREVDQPQHF. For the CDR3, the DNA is TGTGCCATCAGGGAGGTGGATCAGCCCCAGCATTTT.